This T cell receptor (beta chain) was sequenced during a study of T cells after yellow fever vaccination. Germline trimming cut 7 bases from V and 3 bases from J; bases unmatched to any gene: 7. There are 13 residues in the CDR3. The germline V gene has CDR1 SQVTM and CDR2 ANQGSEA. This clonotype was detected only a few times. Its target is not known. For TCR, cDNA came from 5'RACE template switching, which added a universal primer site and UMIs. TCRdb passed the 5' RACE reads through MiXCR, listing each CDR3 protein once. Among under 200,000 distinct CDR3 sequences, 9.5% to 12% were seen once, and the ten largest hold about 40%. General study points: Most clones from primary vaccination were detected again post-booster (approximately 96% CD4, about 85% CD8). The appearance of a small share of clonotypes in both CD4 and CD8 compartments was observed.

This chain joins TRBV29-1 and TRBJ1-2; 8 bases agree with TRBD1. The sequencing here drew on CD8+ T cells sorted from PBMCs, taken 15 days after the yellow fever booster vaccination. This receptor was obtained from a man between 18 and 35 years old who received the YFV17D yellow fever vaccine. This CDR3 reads CSGAGGADYGYTF. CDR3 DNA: TGCAGCGGCGCAGGGGGCGCGGACTATGGCTACACCTTC. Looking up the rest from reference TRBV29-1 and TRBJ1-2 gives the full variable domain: SAVISQKPSRDICQRGTSLTIQCQVDSQVTMMFWYRQQPGQSLTLIATANQGSEATYESGFVIDKFPISRPNLTFSTLTVSNMSPEDSSIYLCSGAGGADYGYTFGSGTRLTVV.